The present T cell receptor beta chain was sequenced within a study of beta chain features in type 1 diabetes. Whole-study results and caveats: Within patients, naive, central memory and Treg TCRB repertoires seemed more similar than within healthy donors. TCRB CDR3 length was moderately but significantly reduced in all four CD4+ subsets of Type 1 diabetes patients.

V shed 3 bases and J 4 bases; nucleotides not matched to a gene: 10. The CDR3 runs 16 residues. The germline CDR1 and CDR2 sequences are SQVTM and ANQGSEA. This clone was observed a few times. Its cognate antigen is unknown. TCRB transcripts that were expressed got sequenced, as all of the isolated RNA had been reverse transcribed. Measured with immunoSEQ multiplex PCR; TCRdb has only the in-frame clones, and not every one. This table holds 300,000 to 450,000 clones, 10% to 15% found once. The gene calls are TRBV29-1 and TRBJ2-3, with TRBD1 matching 10 bases. The clonotype originates from a young woman with type 1 diabetes. Sequences were obtained from naive CD4+ T cells from blood. As DNA, the CDR3 is TGCAGCGTTGACACAATAGACAGGGGGCGCGCAGATACGCAGTATTTT. This codes for CSVDTIDRGRADTQYF.